Listed below are T cell receptor beta chains from one sample, sequenced in a study of glioma-infiltrating T cells after dendritic cell vaccination. Only in-frame clones appear in the TCRdb table, and some are missing; sequencing was by immunoSEQ multiplex PCR. The data hold 90,000 to 110,000 clones, with almost 90% observed a single time. The sample was blood, taken after dendritic cell vaccination. All receptors derive from a human donor with glioblastoma. The CDR3 runs from the conserved cysteine through the conserved F or W. The D gene is left open where the match is weak. Clone size is not always given. Where it is, it says once, few, many or a class for expanded clones.

-	-	TRBV9	TRBJ2-5	TGTGCCAGCAGCGAACAGGGAACGGAGACCCAGTACTTC	CASSEQGTETQYF
-	-	TRBV30	TRBJ2-1	TGTGCCTGGATGCCAGGGGGGTACAATGAGCAGTTCTTC	CAWMPGGYNEQFF
TRBD2	-	TRBV2	TRBJ2-2	TGTGCCAGCAGTGATTCAGCGGGAGGAACCGGGGAGCTGTTTTTT	CASSDSAGGTGELFF
-	-	TRBV5-4	TRBJ1-2	TGTGCCAGCAGCCCGGGGGGAGCAGGAGACTATGGCTACACCTTC	CASSPGGAGDYGYTF
-	-	TRBV6-5	TRBJ1-1	TGTGCCAGCGGGAGGGGGACGACTGAAGCTTTCTTT	CASGRGTTEAFF
-	few	TRBV10-3	TRBJ2-1	TGTGCCAGCAGTAGCGGCACGAGCTCCTACAATGAGCAGTTCTTC	CASSSGTSSYNEQFF
-	-	TRBV27	TRBJ2-5	TGTGCCAGCAGTATCCAGGGTCTTAACCAAGAGACCCAGTACTTC	CASSIQGLNQETQYF
-	-	TRBV5-1	TRBJ1-1	TGCGCCAGCAGCTTACGGAGGGTCAACACTGAAGCTTTCTTT	CASSLRRVNTEAFF
-	-	TRBV2	TRBJ1-2	TGTGCCAGCAGTAGACAGGCTAACTATGGCTACACCTTC	CASSRQANYGYTF
TRBD2	-	TRBV6-1	TRBJ2-1	TGTGCCAGCAGTGACCCGGGACTACCGCTAGATGAGCAGTTCTTC	CASSDPGLPLDEQFF
-	-	TRBV9	TRBJ2-3	TGTGCCAGCAGCCCCCAAGGGGATCCAGATACGCAGTATTTT	CASSPQGDPDTQYF
TRBD1	few	TRBV6-5	TRBJ2-5	TGTGCCAGCAGTTACAGGGACAGGTTAGAGACCCAGTACTTC	CASSYRDRLETQYF
TRBD1	-	TRBV4-2	TRBJ2-1	TGTGCCAGCAGCCAAGAAAGGACAGGGGGCAAGGATGAGCAGTTCTTC	CASSQERTGGKDEQFF
-	-	TRBV30	TRBJ1-2	TGTGCCTGGAGTGTTGACAGACGCTACACCTTC	CAWSVDRRYTF
-	-	TRBV4-1	TRBJ2-5	TGCGCCAGCAGCCAAGGGACTCAAGAGACCCAGTACTTC	CASSQGTQETQYF
-	-	TRBV5-1	TRBJ1-2	TGCGCCAGCAGCTTGGCTGCGGAGGTCTATGGCTACACCTTC	CASSLAAEVYGYTF
TRBD2	-	TRBV18	TRBJ2-1	TGTGCCAGCTCACCCAGACTAGCCGAAAGCTCCTACAATGAGCAGTTCTTC	CASSPRLAESSYNEQFF
-	-	TRBV7-2	TRBJ1-6	TGTGCCAGCAGCTTCGCCAGGGGATCACCCCTCCACTTT	CASSFARGSPLHF
-	once	TRBV6-4	TRBJ2-2	TGTGCCAGCAGTCCAGCGGGGAACACCGGGGAGCTGTTTTTT	CASSPAGNTGELFF
-	-	TRBV29-1	TRBJ1-2	TGCAGCGTTGGACAGACGGACTATGGCTACACCTTC	CSVGQTDYGYTF
TRBD2	-	TRBV15	TRBJ2-2	TGTGCCACCAGCAGGGCCGGACTAGCGGGAGTAAGCGGGGAGCTGTTTTTT	CATSRAGLAGVSGELFF
TRBD2	-	TRBV10-2	TRBJ2-1	TGCGCCAGCAGTGTGCTAGCGGCTGCCTACAATGAGCAGTTCTTC	CASSVLAAAYNEQFF
TRBD1	-	TRBV30	TRBJ2-5	TGTGCCTGGAACACAGGGGGCGGGGAGACCCAGTACTTC	CAWNTGGGETQYF
TRBD1	-	TRBV9	TRBJ2-7	TGTGCCAGCAGCGTAGGTGGGACAGGGGTCGGCGAGCAGTACTTC	CASSVGGTGVGEQYF
-	-	TRBV5-1	TRBJ1-4	TGCGCCAGCAGCTTGGCCAACATTGGTGAAAAACTGTTTTTT	CASSLANIGEKLFF
TRBD1	-	TRBV7-8	TRBJ1-2	TGTGCCAGCAGCTTGGATACAGGGGGGAATGGCTACACCTTC	CASSLDTGGNGYTF
TRBD1	-	TRBV25-1	TRBJ2-3	TGTGCCAGCAGTGGACAGTGGACAGGGGGGACGACAGATACGCAGTATTTT	CASSGQWTGGTTDTQYF
TRBD1	-	TRBV30	TRBJ2-7	TGTGCCTTTGGGACAGGGACATACGAGCAGTACTTC	CAFGTGTYEQYF
-	-	TRBV5-6	TRBJ2-5	TGTGCCAGCAGTTACACACAAGAGACCCAGTACTTC	CASSYTQETQYF
TRBD2	-	TRBV27	TRBJ2-3	TGTGCCAGCAGTTTAAGACTAGCGGGAGGGCAACATACGCAGTATTTT	CASSLRLAGGQHTQYF
TRBD2	once	TRBV15	TRBJ2-1	TGTGCCACCAGCAGAGATCGTCTAGCGGGGGAGCAGTTCTTC	CATSRDRLAGEQFF
-	-	TRBV25-1	TRBJ2-1	TGTGCCAGCAGTGTTCGTCCCTACAATGAGCAGTTCTTC	CASSVRPYNEQFF
TRBD1	-	TRBV6-1	TRBJ2-2	TGTGCCAGCAGTGACCAGACAGGGGGCAAAACCGGGGAGCTGTTTTTT	CASSDQTGGKTGELFF
TRBD2	-	TRBV5-1	TRBJ2-1	TGCGCCAGCAGCTTAGCTAGCGGGAGGGCCGTAAATGAGCAGTTCTTC	CASSLASGRAVNEQFF
TRBD1	-	TRBV11-2	TRBJ1-1	TGTGCCAGCAGCTTAGTCCCAGGGGGCTTTACTGAAGCTTTCTTT	CASSLVPGGFTEAFF
TRBD1	-	TRBV2	TRBJ1-1	TGTGCCAGCACCTCAGACAGGGCTGGTACTGAAGCTTTCTTT	CASTSDRAGTEAFF
-	-	TRBV5-4	TRBJ1-2	TGTGCCAGCAGTTCCTCAGGGATGCGGAGCTACACCTTC	CASSSSGMRSYTF
TRBD2	few	TRBV5-4	TRBJ2-5	TGTGCCAGCAGCTTGATGACTAGCGGGGGGATACAGACCCAGTACTTC	CASSLMTSGGIQTQYF
-	-	TRBV6-6	TRBJ1-1	TGTGCCAGCAGTTACACATCCGAGCGGACTGAAGCTTTCTTT	CASSYTSERTEAFF
-	-	TRBV5-6	TRBJ1-2	TGTGCCAGCAGCTTGGCCGCGACAGTTAACTATGGCTACACCTTC	CASSLAATVNYGYTF
TRBD2	-	TRBV27	TRBJ2-7	TGTGCCAGCAGTCCCGGCAGCGGGGCCTCCTACGAGCAGTACTTC	CASSPGSGASYEQYF
-	-	TRBV14	TRBJ1-5	TGTGCCAGCAGCCCCCTGGGGGGGCCCCAGCATTTT	CASSPLGGPQHF
TRBD1	once	TRBV6-4	TRBJ1-1	TGTGCCAGCAGCGAGGGACAGGGGGGGACTGAAGCTTTCTTT	CASSEGQGGTEAFF
TRBD1	-	TRBV9	TRBJ2-7	TGTGCCAGCAGCGTGTCTCCGCCCGGGACAGGGGGGTACGAGCAGTACTTC	CASSVSPPGTGGYEQYF
TRBD2	-	TRBV5-1	TRBJ2-2	TGCGCCAGCAGCTTGTTTGCGGGGGGGCAGACCGGGGAGCTGTTTTTT	CASSLFAGGQTGELFF
-	medium-sized	TRBV5-1	TRBJ2-7	TGCGCCAGCAGCTTGAACGAGAGGGGACTGCAAACCTACGAGCAGTACTTC	CASSLNERGLQTYEQYF
TRBD2	-	TRBV7-3	TRBJ2-6	TGTGCCAGCAGCTTAACGAGGAGCGGGAGCCTCTCTGGGGCCAACGTCCTGACTTTC	CASSLTRSGSLSGANVLTF
-	-	TRBV19	TRBJ1-2	TGTGCCAGTAGTATAGGAGCTAACTATGGCTACACCTTC	CASSIGANYGYTF
TRBD1	-	TRBV7-2	TRBJ2-7	TGTGCCAGCAGCTTTGGATTAGGGGGCGTCGACGAGCAGTACTTC	CASSFGLGGVDEQYF
-	-	TRBV6-1	TRBJ2-7	TGTGCCAGCAGTGAAGGCGGTAGGAGTAATCTCGGCGAGCAGTACTTC	CASSEGGRSNLGEQYF
-	-	TRBV4-1	TRBJ2-7	TGCGCCAGCAGCCAAGAAGGGCAGGGCTACGAGCAGTACTTC	CASSQEGQGYEQYF
TRBD1	-	TRBV5-4	TRBJ2-5	TGTGCCAGCAGCTTGGCAGGACAGGGGCCGGAGACCCAGTACTTC	CASSLAGQGPETQYF
-	-	TRBV19	TRBJ1-6	TGTGCCAGTAGTACCCAGGAGGGTTATTCACCCCTCCACTTT	CASSTQEGYSPLHF
-	-	TRBV5-1	TRBJ1-1	TGCGCCAGCAGCTTCAGACAAGGGAACACTGAAGCTTTCTTT	CASSFRQGNTEAFF
-	-	TRBV6-5	TRBJ1-1	TGTGCCAGCACGAGCATGGCGGGAGCTTTCTTT	CASTSMAGAFF
-	-	TRBV19	TRBJ1-2	TGTGCCAGTAGTATAGAACAGGGTTTTTATGATGGCTACACCTTC	CASSIEQGFYDGYTF